This entry lists 19 T cell receptor beta chains sequenced from one sample in a study of blood T cell repertoires in COVID-19. The repertoire was sequenced with immunoSEQ multiplex PCR; TCRdb's copy has only in-frame clones and lacks some. The sample records about 100,000 clones, 70% to 85% being singletons. Sequencing input: peripheral blood. These TCRs come from a woman between 40 and 50 years old with acute or convalescent COVID-19.

The chain couples TRBV5-1 to TRBJ2-3; 8 bases match TRBD1. The CDR3 has 14 amino acids. Germline V CDR1 and CDR2: SGHRS, YFSETQ. V gave up 4 bases and J gave up 5 bases; unmatched junction bases: 6. The CDR3 DNA reads as TGCGCCAGCAGCCAACAGGGGGTAAAAGATACGCAGTATTTT. As protein: CASSQQGVKDTQYF.

The rearrangement uses TRBV7-2 and TRBJ2-1; 9 bases are a match to TRBD1. The CDR3 consists of 15 residues. The ends lost 3 bases at V and 8 bases at J; junction bases unmatched: 8. Looked up from germline, CDR1 is SGHTA and CDR2 is FQGNSA. The CDR3 is CASSFRDRAFDEQFF. The CDR3 nucleotides read TGTGCCAGCAGCTTCCGGGACAGGGCGTTCGATGAGCAGTTCTTC.

This clone was seen a handful of times. V usage is TRBV5-4 and J usage is TRBJ2-5; a possible D gene is TRBD1 (6 bases). Germline-derived CDR1 and CDR2 are SGHNT and YYREEE (reference sequence). The V end lost 0 bases, the J end lost 1 base, and 7 bases lay between the germline ends. CDR3 length: 14 residues. The CDR3 loop is CASSLGQVQETQYF. CDR3 coding DNA: TGTGCCAGCAGCTTGGGACAGGTCCAAGAGACCCAGTACTTC.

This clone has a handful of counts. The J gene is TRBJ2-7, the V gene TRBV28; TRBD1 agrees at 9 bases. The trim removed 3 bases at V and 5 bases at J, leaving 11 bases unmatched. Looked up from germline, CDR1 is MDHEN and CDR2 is SYDVKM. CDR3 length: 16 residues. The CDR3 region is CASSFSPGTGSHEQYF. CDR3 sequence (DNA): TGTGCCAGCAGTTTTTCCCCCGGGACAGGGTCCCACGAGCAGTACTTC.

The J gene is TRBJ2-5, the V gene TRBV7-6; TRBD2 might be the D (6 bases). There are 15 residues in the CDR3. Germline-derived CDR1 and CDR2 are SGHVS and FNYEAQ. V lost 4 bases and J 1 base, leaving 13 bases between the germline ends. This chain's CDR3 is CASSSDPGLQETQYF. The CDR3 region has the DNA TGTGCCAGCAGCTCAGATCCGGGACTCCAAGAGACCCAGTACTTC.

The V and J genes are TRBV6-5 and TRBJ2-7, with TRBD2 identical over 11 bases. Trimming took 6 bases from V and 5 from J; bases not matched to a gene: 9. Germline values: CDR1 MNHEY, CDR2 SVGAGI. This CDR3 region has 15 residues. The CDR3 loop reads CASRLTSGKGDEQYF. The CDR3 coding sequence is TGTGCCAGCAGGTTGACTAGCGGGAAAGGGGACGAGCAGTACTTC.

The chain employs TRBV12-3 or TRBV12-4 and TRBJ1-2; unclear D gene. The CDR3 loop spans 13 amino acids. Trimming removed 3 bases at V and 1 base at J, with 6 bases between. The DNA of the CDR3 is TGTGCCAGCAGTTTGGCAGTTAACTATGGCTACACCTTC. This translates into CASSLAVNYGYTF.

V gene TRBV6-5 combines with J gene TRBJ2-7; no reliable D call. This CDR3 has 11 amino acids. Trimming removed 2 bases at V and 6 bases at J, with 5 bases between. CDR1 MNHEY and CDR2 SVGAGI come from the germline V gene. CDR3 bases: TGTGCCAGCAGTTACGTCGGCGAGCAGTACTTC. It is translated as CASSYVGEQYF.

The chain has TRBV5-1 and TRBJ2-7; D possibly corresponds to TRBD2 (6 bases). The CDR3 consists of 16 residues. Germline values: CDR1 SGHRS, CDR2 YFSETQ. V was clipped by 6 bases and J by 2 bases, with 21 bases between them. CDR3 DNA sequence: TGCGCCAGCACCACGTCTGGGGGGTCACCAACCTACGAGCAGTACTTC. This codes for CASTTSGGSPTYEQYF.

CDR3 nucleotides: TGTGCCTGGAGTGTAGGGACAGGACACGAGCAGTACTTC. Its translation is CAWSVGTGHEQYF. The chain is built from TRBV30 and TRBJ2-7, with 8 bases identical to TRBD1. The CDR3 runs to 13 residues. The ends lost 0 bases at V and 5 bases at J; junction bases unmatched: 3. Germline CDR1 and CDR2: GTSNPN and SVGIG (reference sequence).

The chain has TRBV6-5 and TRBJ2-2; weak D call: TRBD1 (5 bases). V was clipped by 7 bases and J by 5 bases, with 14 bases between them. Germline V gives CDR1 MNHEY, CDR2 SVGAGI. This CDR3 region has 14 residues. For the CDR3, the DNA is TGTGCCAGCACATTCAGGGTTAATACCGGGGAGCTGTTTTTT. It specifies CASTFRVNTGELFF.

This sequence joins TRBV7-3 and TRBJ2-3; 9 bases agree with TRBD2. In germline, CDR1 is SGHTA, CDR2 FQGTGA. V gave up 4 bases and J gave up 4 bases; unmatched junction bases: 9. The CDR3 totals 16 residues. CDR3 protein: CASSSTAGGVSDTQYF. Written as DNA, the CDR3 is TGTGCCAGCAGCTCGACAGCGGGGGGTGTTTCAGATACGCAGTATTTT.

This clone has just one count. The sample holds other DNA sequences that translate to the same CDR3. The chain joins TRBV6-5 to TRBJ1-6; TRBD1 matches 8 bases. With 0 bases clipped from V and 10 bases from J, the junction kept 8 bases outside the gene matches. The CDR3 is 16 residues long. Germline V gene data show CDR1 as MNHEY and CDR2 as SVGAGI. CDR3 region: CASSYSVQGARSPLHF. DNA of the CDR3: TGTGCCAGCAGTTACTCGGTCCAGGGGGCTAGATCACCCCTCCACTTT.

The chain combines TRBV6-5 with TRBJ1-1, with 8 bases lining up with TRBD1. Germline V CDR1 and CDR2: MNHEY, SVGAGI. The length of the CDR3 is 14 residues. J gave up 0 bases and V 9 bases, and 6 bases lay outside the gene matches. The CDR3: CASTRQGMNTEAFF. The CDR3 DNA reads TGTGCCAGTACGAGACAGGGGATGAACACTGAAGCTTTCTTT.

The chain is built from TRBV19 and TRBJ2-5, with no clear D. This CDR3 spans 12 amino acids. V gave up 6 bases and J gave up 4 bases, with 9 bases separating them. Germline V CDR1 and CDR2: LNHDA, SQIVND (reference sequence). CDR3 protein: CASSPSGETQYF. CDR3 nucleotide sequence: TGTGCCAGTAGCCCGTCCGGAGAGACCCAGTACTTC.

The chain employs TRBV2 and TRBJ2-5; the match to TRBD1 covers 9 bases. CDR1 is SNHLY and CDR2 is FYNNEI in the germline V gene. J gave up 5 bases and V 5 bases, and 12 bases lay outside the gene matches. The CDR3 has 16 residues. DNA of the CDR3: TGTGCCAGCAGTTACGAGACAGGGGGGGTTATGGAGACCCAGTACTTC. Amino acids: CASSYETGGVMETQYF.

This clone was observed a few times. DNA for the CDR3: TGTGCCAGCAGGGTTTTTGTCGGGACAGGGTCTCAGCAGTACTTC. Its protein product is CASRVFVGTGSQQYF. The genes are TRBV2 and TRBJ2-7; 9 nucleotides agree with TRBD1. Germline V lookup: CDR1 SNHLY, CDR2 FYNNEI. The CDR3 has 15 residues. Trimming cost V 6 bases and J 8 bases; bases outside gene matches: 14.

This sequence joins TRBV29-1 and TRBJ2-3; D is possibly TRBD2 (6 bases). CDR1 is SQVTM, CDR2 ANQGSEA, per germline. The CDR3 runs to 13 residues. V lost 1 base and J lost 6, with 11 bases in between. CDR3 in amino acids: CSVEGLGADTQYF. The CDR3 DNA sequence: TGCAGCGTTGAAGGACTAGGGGCGGATACGCAGTATTTT.

This rearrangement joins TRBV5-5 to TRBJ2-5, with 7 bases fitting TRBD2. In germline, CDR1 is SGHKS, CDR2 YYEKEE (reference sequence). CDR3 length: 17 amino acids. V lost 0 bases and J lost 2; bases outside the gene matches: 10. In nucleotides, the CDR3 is TGTGCCAGCAGCTTGGGATTCGCGGGGGACCTACAAGAGACCCAGTACTTC. Translation: CASSLGFAGDLQETQYF. The full variable domain, completed using reference TRBV5-5 and TRBJ2-5, is DAGVTQSPTHLIKTRGQQVTLRCSPISGHKSVSWYQQVLGQGPQFIFQYYEKEERGRGNFPDRFSARQFPNYSSELNVNALLLGDSALYLCASSLGFAGDLQETQYFGPGTRLLVL.